This TCR beta chain was recorded in a study of blood T cell repertoires in COVID-19. This clone was seen just once. Germline V gene lookup returns CDR1 MNHNS and CDR2 SASEGT. The CDR3 totals 14 residues. Germline trimming cut 1 base from V and 4 bases from J; bases unmatched to any gene: 3. In the authors' methods: From reference gene primer amplification, estimates of nucleated cell counts were derived. Method: immunoSEQ multiplex PCR; TCRdb's copy keeps in-frame clones and lacks some. That table supplies the V and J calls and clone size; D and trimming were determined from the DNA. This table holds about 220,000 clones, around four fifths found once.

The chain has TRBV6-1 and TRBJ1-2; TRBD1 matches at 7 bases. What was sequenced was peripheral blood. The origin of this receptor is a woman between 40 and 55 years old with active or convalescent COVID-19. CDR3 DNA sequence: TGTGCCAGCAGTGAAGTCGGGACAGCCTATGGCTACACCTTC. This codes for CASSEVGTAYGYTF.